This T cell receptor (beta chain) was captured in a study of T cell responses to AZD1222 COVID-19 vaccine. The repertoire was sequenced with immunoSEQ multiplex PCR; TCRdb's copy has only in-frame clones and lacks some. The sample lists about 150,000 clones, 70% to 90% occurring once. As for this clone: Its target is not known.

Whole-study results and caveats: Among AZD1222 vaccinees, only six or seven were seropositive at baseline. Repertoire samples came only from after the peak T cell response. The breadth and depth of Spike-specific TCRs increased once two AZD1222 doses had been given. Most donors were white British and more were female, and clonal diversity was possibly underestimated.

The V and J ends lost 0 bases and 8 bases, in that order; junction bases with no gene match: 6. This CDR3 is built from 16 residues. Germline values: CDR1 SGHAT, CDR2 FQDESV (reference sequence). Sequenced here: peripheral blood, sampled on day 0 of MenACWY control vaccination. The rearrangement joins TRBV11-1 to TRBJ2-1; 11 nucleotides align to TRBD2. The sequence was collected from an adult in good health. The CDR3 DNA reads TGTGCCAGCAGCTTAGCACTAGCGGGGGTTTTGGATGAGCAGTTCTTC. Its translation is CASSLALAGVLDEQFF. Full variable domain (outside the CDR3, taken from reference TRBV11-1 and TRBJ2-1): EAEVAQSPRYKITEKSQAVAFWCDPISGHATLYWYRQILGQGPELLVQFQDESVVDDSQLPKDRFSAERLKGVDSTLKIQPAELGDSAMYLCASSLALAGVLDEQFFGPGTRLTVL.